Below, 31 T cell receptor beta chains from the same sample are listed, as sequenced in a study of EBV T-cell therapy then PD-1 blockade in nasopharyngeal carcinoma. The antigens these receptors bind are not known. Treatment given: AdE1-LMPpoly-expanded autologous EBV-specific T-cell therapy followed by anti-PD-1 nivolumab. The assay was immunoSEQ multiplex PCR, and TCRdb's table has in-frame clones only and misses some. The sample yields roughly 20,000 clones, roughly 80% seen once. Sequences were derived from CD8+ T cells from blood, sampled around day 35 from a patient whose treatment included autologous EBV-specific T cells and nivolumab. Receptors originate from a man aged 40-49 years with nasopharyngeal carcinoma.

This chain connects TRBV27 to TRBJ2-7; perhaps TRBD1 as D (6 bases). Germline CDR1 and CDR2: MNHEY and SMNVEV (reference sequence). This CDR3 region has 14 residues. The V and J ends lost 0 bases and 5 bases respectively, with 11 bases between them. The CDR3 loop reads CASSLSGQAHEQYF. CDR3 in DNA: TGTGCCAGCAGTTTATCGGGACAAGCCCACGAGCAGTACTTC.

The rearrangement joins TRBV28 to TRBJ1-3, with 7 bases fitting TRBD1. J lost 4 bases, V lost 2 bases, and 14 bases had no gene match. The CDR3 loop spans 18 amino acids. Germline CDR1 MDHEN, CDR2 SYDVKM. The CDR3 loop reads CASSLGGRQGWAGNTIYF. DNA for the CDR3: TGTGCCAGCAGTTTAGGAGGGCGACAGGGCTGGGCAGGAAACACCATATATTTT.

The V and J genes are TRBV10-3 and TRBJ2-6; unclear D gene. The CDR3 is 16 residues long. Trimming stripped 0 bases from V and 4 bases from J, with 10 bases between. Germline CDR1 and CDR2: ENHRY and SYGVKD. CDR3 protein: CAISESGGSGANVLTF. CDR3 nucleotides: TGTGCCATCAGTGAGTCGGGCGGCTCCGGGGCCAACGTCCTGACTTTC.

The rearrangement joins TRBV9 to TRBJ1-1; 11 bases fit TRBD1. With 3 bases clipped from V and 4 bases from J, the junction kept 5 bases outside the gene matches. Germline values: CDR1 SGDLS, CDR2 YYNGEE. CDR3 length: 15 amino acids. CDR3: CASSDGTGGFTEAFF. The DNA for the CDR3 is TGTGCCAGCAGCGACGGGACAGGGGGTTTCACTGAAGCTTTCTTT.

V gene TRBV5-4 combines with J gene TRBJ2-3; D gene uncertain. This CDR3 has 15 amino acids. The V end was cut by 0 bases, the J end by 4 bases, with 12 bases between. Germline loops: CDR1 SGHNT, CDR2 YYREEE (reference sequence). CDR3 coding DNA: TGTGCCAGCAGCTTGGCCGGGCTTCCTCCAGATACGCAGTATTTT. Amino acid sequence: CASSLAGLPPDTQYF.

The gene calls are TRBV24-1 and TRBJ2-1; 9 nucleotides line up with TRBD2. The germline V gene has CDR1 KGHDR and CDR2 SFDVKD. The length of the CDR3 is 15 residues. Unmatched junction bases numbered 7, after V lost 9 bases and J lost 2 bases. For the CDR3, the DNA is TGTGCCACCGGGGAGAGCGGGGGGCCCTACAATGAGCAGTTCTTC. Its protein is CATGESGGPYNEQFF.

The chain combines TRBV3-1 (or the pseudogene TRBV3-2) with TRBJ1-2; D gene ambiguous. The germline gives CDR1 LGHDT, CDR2 YNNKEL (reference sequence). The CDR3 consists of 17 residues. V lost 4 bases to trimming and J lost 5 bases, with 23 bases between them. The CDR3 DNA is TGTGCCAGCAGCCCGCTTGGTAACAAAATGAAGACTTATGGCTACACCTTC. Translation gives CASSPLGNKMKTYGYTF.

This CDR3 is CASSRGLEGPGELFF. The CDR3 DNA is TGTGCCAGCAGTCGGGGACTAGAGGGCCCCGGGGAGCTGTTTTTT. The V gene is TRBV6-4, the J gene TRBJ2-2; TRBD2 agrees at 8 bases. Germline V gene data show CDR1 as MRHNA and CDR2 as SNTAGT. Losses at the gene ends were 5 bases for V and 6 bases for J; bases not matched to a gene: 8. The CDR3 has 15 amino acids.

The chain employs TRBV6-4 and TRBJ2-3; 10 nucleotides align to TRBD2. V lost 4 bases, J lost 2 bases, and 3 bases stayed unmatched. Looked up from germline, CDR1 is MRHNA and CDR2 is SNTAGT. CDR3 length: 15 amino acids. DNA for the CDR3: TGTGCCAGCAGTGCAACTAGCGGGGACACAGATACGCAGTATTTT. Translation: CASSATSGDTDTQYF.

This chain links TRBV19 with TRBJ2-7; D is uncertain. V was pared by 2 bases and J by 7 bases, with 9 bases between. Germline V CDR1 and CDR2: LNHDA, SQIVND (reference sequence). The CDR3 sequence is 12 residues long. CDR3 coding DNA: TGTGCCAGTAGTATATCCCTGGGGGAGCAGTACTTC. Amino acids: CASSISLGEQYF.

The chain uses TRBV6-1 and TRBJ2-7, with D unresolved. This CDR3 is built from 14 residues. Trimming removed 2 bases from V and 5 bases from J, with 13 bases in between. The germline gives CDR1 MNHNS, CDR2 SASEGT. This chain's CDR3 is CASSELRTAHEQYF. The CDR3 DNA reads TGTGCCAGCAGTGAACTTAGGACCGCCCACGAGCAGTACTTC.

The chain carries TRBV15 and TRBJ2-5, with no clear D. This CDR3 has 13 amino acids. Germline assignment: CDR1 LNHNV and CDR2 YYDKDF (reference sequence). Trimming took off 2 bases at V and 3 bases at J, with 7 bases between the two ends. CDR3 nucleotide sequence: TGTGCCACCAGCAGAATAGTTAAAGAGACCCAGTACTTC. Residues: CATSRIVKETQYF.

The CDR3 bases are TGTGCCAGCAGTGACCGGGACAACAATGAGCAGTTCTTC. This encodes CASSDRDNNEQFF. This chain connects TRBV6-4 to TRBJ2-1, with D possibly being TRBD1 (6 bases). Germline CDR1 reads MRHNA; CDR2 reads SNTAGT. The V end lost 2 bases, the J end lost 5 bases, and 7 bases lay between the germline ends. This CDR3 is 13 amino acids long.

The J gene is TRBJ1-4, the V gene TRBV4-3, with D uncertain. Per the germline V gene, CDR1 is LGHNA and CDR2 is YSLEER. Trimming took off 0 bases at V and 5 bases at J, with 10 bases between the two ends. The CDR3 runs 15 residues. The CDR3 reads CASSQDSGSNEKLFF. The CDR3 DNA follows: TGCGCCAGCAGCCAAGATTCCGGTTCAAATGAAAAACTGTTTTTT.

CDR3 loop: CASSYGIGNTIYF. In DNA, the CDR3 is TGTGCCAGCAGTTACGGGATTGGAAACACCATATATTTT. The rearrangement uses TRBV6-2 or TRBV6-3 and TRBJ1-3, with D uncertain. CDR3 length: 13 amino acids. The germline V gene encodes CDR1 MNHEY and CDR2 SVGEGT. Trimming left V 2 bases short and J 3 bases short, with 5 bases between.

Notes on this clone: A far larger clone is one nucleotide away, so this likely arose from a read error. This sequence joins TRBV28 and TRBJ2-1; D unclear. CDR1 and CDR2 (germline): MDHEN, SYDVKM. The CDR3 sequence is 14 residues long. Trimming shortened V by 2 bases and J by 0 bases, and 5 bases separated the two germline ends. CDR3 sequence reads: CASSLGGSYNEQFF. In DNA, the CDR3 is TGTGCCAGCAGTTTAGGTGGCTCCTACAATGAGCAGTTCTTC.

The chain has TRBV3-1 (or the pseudogene TRBV3-2) and TRBJ1-1, with D possibly TRBD1 on 5 matching bases. V lost 0 bases to trimming and J lost 4 bases, with 18 bases between them. The CDR3 length is 17 residues. CDR1 is LGHDT and CDR2 is YNNKEL in the germline V gene (reference sequence). This chain's CDR3 is CASSQDLGPGMGTEAFF. CDR3 coding DNA: TGTGCCAGCAGCCAAGATCTCGGGCCAGGGATGGGCACTGAAGCTTTCTTT.

The rearrangement joins TRBV15 to TRBJ2-1; possible D gene TRBD1, 6 bases. CDR1 is LNHNV and CDR2 is YYDKDF in the germline V gene (reference sequence). The CDR3 sequence is 17 residues long. Trimming took off 0 bases at V and 7 bases at J, with 19 bases between the two ends. CDR3 sequence reads: CATSRDPTGPTQNEQFF. Written as DNA, the CDR3 is TGTGCCACCAGCAGAGATCCGACAGGCCCCACACAAAATGAGCAGTTCTTC.

By sample fraction, this clone is medium-sized (0.01 to 0.1%). This chain uses TRBV7-9 with TRBJ1-2; D remains ambiguous. Per the germline V gene, CDR1 is SEHNR and CDR2 is FQNEAQ (reference sequence). CDR3 length: 15 residues. The germline V and J ends were trimmed by 3 bases and 4 bases, with 15 bases remaining between them. CDR3 loop: CASSFPFDRFYGYTF. The CDR3 coding sequence is TGTGCCAGCAGCTTCCCCTTTGATAGGTTCTATGGCTACACCTTC.

The genes are TRBV20-1 and TRBJ1-5; tentative D call: TRBD1 (5 bases). The germline V and J ends were trimmed by 3 bases and 7 bases, with 19 bases remaining between them. CDR3 size: 15 residues. Germline V gives CDR1 DFQATT, CDR2 SNEGSKA (reference sequence). CDR3 coding DNA: TGCAGTGCTAGTACCTCCAGGGAAAGGAGACAGCCCCAGCATTTT. The encoded protein is CSASTSRERRQPQHF.

The rearrangement uses TRBV5-1 and TRBJ2-7, with TRBD1 identical over 8 bases. The junction had 5 bases not matched to a gene; V was cut back by 4 bases and J by 8 bases. This CDR3 spans 12 amino acids. Germline CDR1 reads SGHRS; CDR2 reads YFSETQ. Written as DNA, the CDR3 is TGCGCCAGCAGCGAGGACAGGGCCAAGCAGTACTTC. Translation gives CASSEDRAKQYF.

The V gene is TRBV30, the J gene TRBJ2-1; D not certain. Germline lookup yields CDR1 GTSNPN and CDR2 SVGIG (reference sequence). The CDR3 is 12 residues long. Trimming removed 5 bases from V and 0 bases from J, with 5 bases in between. CDR3 nucleotide sequence: TGTGCCTGGGGGTCCTCCTACAATGAGCAGTTCTTC. Translated, it gives CAWGSSYNEQFF.

The J gene is TRBJ2-5, the V gene TRBV6-2 or TRBV6-3, with 11 bases fitting TRBD1. The CDR3 loop spans 15 amino acids. V lost 5 bases and J lost 4; bases outside the gene matches: 6. In germline, CDR1 is MNHEY, CDR2 SVGEGT. The chain's CDR3 is CASSHRTGGRETQYF. CDR3 nucleotides: TGTGCCAGCAGTCACCGGACAGGGGGCAGAGAGACCCAGTACTTC.

The gene calls are TRBV9 and TRBJ2-3, with TRBD1 as a possible D gene (5 bases). Germline CDR1 is SGDLS and CDR2 is YYNGEE. Deletions cut 0 bases from V and 5 bases from J, with 16 bases between. The CDR3 extends over 16 amino acids. CDR3 residues: CASSVGGEGAGDTQYF. In nucleotides, the CDR3 is TGTGCCAGCAGCGTAGGGGGTGAAGGGGCAGGAGATACGCAGTATTTT.

The chain uses TRBV3-1 (or the pseudogene TRBV3-2) and TRBJ2-1; 9 positions match TRBD2. Germline CDR1 reads LGHDT; CDR2 reads YNNKEL (reference sequence). This CDR3 comprises 17 residues. J gave up 0 bases and V 4 bases, and 7 bases lay outside the gene matches. The CDR3 DNA is TGTGCCAGCAGCCGTAGGCGGGGGGGGAGCTCCTACAATGAGCAGTTCTTC. Protein: CASSRRRGGSSYNEQFF.

The chain employs TRBV4-2 and TRBJ2-2, with a tentative D call TRBD1 (6 bases). Germline CDR1 reads LGHNA; CDR2 reads YNFKEQ. V gave up 2 bases and J gave up 3 bases, with 16 bases separating them. The CDR3 has 17 amino acids. CDR3 coding DNA: TGTGCCAGCAGCCAAAGTCAGGGGAAAGATCACACCGGGGAGCTGTTTTTT. This sequence encodes CASSQSQGKDHTGELFF.

The chain links TRBV6-1 to TRBJ2-7; 10 nucleotides agree with TRBD1. This CDR3 has 15 residues. V gave up 3 bases and J gave up 0 bases; unmatched junction bases: 2. Germline V gene lookup returns CDR1 MNHNS and CDR2 SASEGT. CDR3 bases: TGTGCCAGCAGTGACAGGACAGGGGGCTCCTACGAGCAGTACTTC. Its translation is CASSDRTGGSYEQYF.

This clone has only a few counts. The rearrangement links TRBV6-5 to TRBJ1-2; TRBD1 is a possible D gene (5 bases). Trimming left V 4 bases short and J 8 bases short, with 17 bases between. The CDR3 runs 14 residues. Germline CDR1 MNHEY, CDR2 SVGAGI. The CDR3 DNA reads TGTGCCAGCAGTTCCCAGGGCGGCGGGGAGGGCTACACCTTC. Translation gives CASSSQGGGEGYTF.

V usage is TRBV15 and J usage is TRBJ2-1; D is unresolved. Between the trimmed V and J ends, which lost 5 bases and 0 bases, there was a span of 14 bases. CDR1 is LNHNV and CDR2 is YYDKDF in the germline V gene (reference sequence). The CDR3 is made up of 16 amino acids. The CDR3 DNA follows: TGTGCCACCAGCTCCGCCCAACTAAGCTCCTACAATGAGCAGTTCTTC. Translated, it gives CATSSAQLSSYNEQFF.

CDR3 nucleotide sequence: TGTGCCAGCAGGTCCGGGACGGACCAAGAGACCCAGTACTTC. Translation: CASRSGTDQETQYF. The J gene is TRBJ2-5, the V gene TRBV27; D could derive from TRBD1 or TRBD2 (5 bases each). V dropped 6 bases and J dropped 0 bases, with 11 bases sitting between them. The CDR3 loop spans 14 amino acids. CDR1 is MNHEY and CDR2 is SMNVEV in the germline V gene (reference sequence).

V usage is TRBV27 and J usage is TRBJ2-3; the D gene is possibly TRBD1 (5 bases). Trimming cost V 0 bases and J 5 bases, with 15 bases left between them. The CDR3 length is 16 residues. Germline V gene sequence: CDR1 MNHEY, CDR2 SMNVEV (reference sequence). Written as DNA, the CDR3 is TGTGCCAGCAGTTTATCCTCCGCAGGGATAGGAGATACGCAGTATTTT. Its translation is CASSLSSAGIGDTQYF.